This is a list of T cell receptor beta chains from one sample in a study of radiation and T cells in renal cell carcinoma. Here immunoSEQ multiplex PCR was the method, and the copy in TCRdb shows in-frame clones only, minus some. The table lists roughly 23,000 clones, more than 45% of them singletons. This specimen was tumor tissue, taken from a patient whose treatment included radiotherapy and nephrectomy. These receptor sequences come from a woman aged 50 to 60 with renal cell carcinoma. CDR3s leave out the opening cysteine and the closing phenylalanine or tryptophan. Fields, in order: J gene, V gene, CDR3 protein.

>TRBJ1-2|TRBV5-5
ASSSRGGYGYT
>TRBJ1-1|TRBV7-9
ASSPVMNTEAF
>TRBJ2-1|TRBV10-2
ASSEVPGGYNEQF
>TRBJ2-3|TRBV7-3
ASSLARGRGGRGDTQY
>TRBJ1-1|TRBV7-2
ASSVRQGDTEAF
>TRBJ2-1|TRBV19
ASSMDGSPYNEQF
>TRBJ1-5|TRBV5-5
ASTRTGQTEQPQH
>TRBJ1-2|TRBV29-1
SVYGAGNYGYT
>TRBJ1-2|TRBV5-1
ASSLGGGYGYT
>TRBJ2-5|TRBV7-9
ASSLIPGQQETQY
>TRBJ1-6|TRBV5-1
ASSLGYGQGNSPLH
>TRBJ1-1|TRBV4-3
ASSQAGHRNTEAF
>TRBJ2-3|TRBV7-9
ASSSSGFSDTQY
>TRBJ2-7|TRBV20-1
SASDPLRDL
>TRBJ1-6|TRBV19
ASSPQAQGNSPLH
>TRBJ2-3|TRBV6-6
ASSYQTRGGTDTQY
>TRBJ1-1|TRBV6-5
ASSYSSPGTTEAF
>TRBJ2-7|TRBV7-9
ASSPKAGVTYEQY
>TRBJ1-1|TRBV5-1
ASRAGPYTEAF
>TRBJ1-5|TRBV6-5
ASSQQGINQPQH
>TRBJ1-4|TRBV7-2
ASSLGSGHREKLF
>TRBJ2-2|TRBV6-1
ASTSTANTGELF
>TRBJ2-5|TRBV20-1
SAQHQETQY
>TRBJ2-5|TRBV6-1
ASSTHGSLVGTQY
>TRBJ1-2|TRBV14
ASSQENYGYT
>TRBJ1-4|TRBV1
TSSHGQSNEKLF
>TRBJ1-2|TRBV7-9
ASSPQGYYGYT
>TRBJ1-2|TRBV7-3
ASSPTGEGGYT
>TRBJ2-1|TRBV5-1
ASTLGFSGPGSNEQF
>TRBJ1-5|TRBV10-2
ASSVGDRVQPQH
>TRBJ1-3|TRBV5-4
AIGQGRSSGNTIY
>TRBJ2-7|TRBV6-5
AISESPYEQY
>TRBJ1-1|TRBV2
ASSSTGGGTEAF
>TRBJ2-6|TRBV7-9
ASSWDRGKNSGANVLT
>TRBJ2-7|TRBV18
ASSRNTYEQY
>TRBJ1-5|TRBV11-1
ASSLGRGASQPQH
>TRBJ2-7|TRBV7-9
ASSWGAGTPSYEQY
>TRBJ2-2|TRBV25-1
ASSETGGSSGELF
>TRBJ1-5|TRBV5-4
ASSVDTTSNQPQH
>TRBJ2-3|TRBV6-6
ASSYPMLGDTDTQY
>TRBJ2-4|TRBV29-1
SAKDRAWDIQY
>TRBJ2-7|TRBV7-9
ASRGTGNVYEQY
>TRBJ1-6|TRBV7-9
ASSPQGLHSPLH
>TRBJ1-2|TRBV7-2
ASSLGAPSGYT
>TRBJ1-1|TRBV19
ASRQTVNTEAF
>TRBJ1-2|TRBV18
ASSSSDRTSGYT
>TRBJ2-4|TRBV7-2
ASSPRTSVENIQY
>TRBJ1-1|TRBV6-5
ASSYRGGEAF
>TRBJ1-2|TRBV19
ASSMYGEANYGYT
>TRBJ2-5|TRBV7-8
ASSLGLGVQETQY
>TRBJ1-1|TRBV6-6
ATIERGITEAF